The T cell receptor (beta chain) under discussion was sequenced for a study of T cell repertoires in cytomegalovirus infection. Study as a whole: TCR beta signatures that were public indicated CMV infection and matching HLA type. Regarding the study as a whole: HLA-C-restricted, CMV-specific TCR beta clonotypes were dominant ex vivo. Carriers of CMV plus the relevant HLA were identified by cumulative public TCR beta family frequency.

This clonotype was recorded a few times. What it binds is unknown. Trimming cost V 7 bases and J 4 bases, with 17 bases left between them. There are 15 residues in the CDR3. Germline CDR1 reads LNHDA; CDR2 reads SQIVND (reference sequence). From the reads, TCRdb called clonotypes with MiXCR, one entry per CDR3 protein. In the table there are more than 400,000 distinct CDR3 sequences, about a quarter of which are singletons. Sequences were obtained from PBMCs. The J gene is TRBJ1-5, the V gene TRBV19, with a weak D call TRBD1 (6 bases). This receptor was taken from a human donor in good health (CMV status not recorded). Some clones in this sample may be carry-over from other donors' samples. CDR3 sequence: CASMTGLGANQPQHF. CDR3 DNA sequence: TGTGCCAGTATGACCGGTTTGGGGGCAAATCAGCCCCAGCATTTT.